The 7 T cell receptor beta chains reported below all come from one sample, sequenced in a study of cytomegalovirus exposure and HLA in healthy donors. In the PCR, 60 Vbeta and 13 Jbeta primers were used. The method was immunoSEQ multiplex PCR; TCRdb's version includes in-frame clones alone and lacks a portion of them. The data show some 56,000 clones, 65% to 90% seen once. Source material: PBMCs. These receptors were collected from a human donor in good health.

The CDR3 nucleotides read TGTGCCAGCAGTGACAGCGGGGGGGTCCCCGGCACAGATACGCAGTATTTT. It translates to CASSDSGGVPGTDTQYF. This chain connects TRBV25-1 to TRBJ2-3, with TRBD2 matching 10 bases. The CDR3 spans 17 residues. V trimming: 3 bases; J trimming: 1 base; junction bases outside the gene matches: 7. Germline CDR1 reads MGHDK; CDR2 reads SYGVNS.

The CDR3 nucleotides read TGTGCCAGCAGTTGGAGGTGGAGCGACGGCTACACCTTC. Translating gives CASSWRWSDGYTF. The chain is built from TRBV6-6 and TRBJ1-2; D is undetermined. This CDR3 comprises 13 residues. Germline V gene data show CDR1 as MNHNY and CDR2 as SVGAGI (reference sequence). The V end lost 4 bases, the J end lost 8 bases, and 14 bases lay between the germline ends.

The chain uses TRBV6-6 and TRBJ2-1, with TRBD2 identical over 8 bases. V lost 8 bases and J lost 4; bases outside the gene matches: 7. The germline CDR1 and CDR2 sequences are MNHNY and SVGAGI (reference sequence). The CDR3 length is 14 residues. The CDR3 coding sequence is TGTGCCAGCTTTCTTAGCGGGGTTTACAATGAGCAGTTCTTC. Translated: CASFLSGVYNEQFF.

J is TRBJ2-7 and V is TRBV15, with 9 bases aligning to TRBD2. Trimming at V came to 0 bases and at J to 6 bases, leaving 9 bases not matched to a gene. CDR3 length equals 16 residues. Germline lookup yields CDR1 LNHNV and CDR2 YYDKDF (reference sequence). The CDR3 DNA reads TGTGCCACCAGCAGAGATATAGGACTAGCGTGGGGCGAGCAGTACTTC. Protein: CATSRDIGLAWGEQYF.

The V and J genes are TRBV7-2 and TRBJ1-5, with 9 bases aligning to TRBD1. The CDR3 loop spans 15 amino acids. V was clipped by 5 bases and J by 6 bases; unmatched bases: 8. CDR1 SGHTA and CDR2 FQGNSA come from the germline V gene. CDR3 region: CASSTQGQGTQPQHF. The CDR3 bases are TGTGCCAGCAGCACCCAAGGACAGGGGACTCAGCCCCAGCATTTT.

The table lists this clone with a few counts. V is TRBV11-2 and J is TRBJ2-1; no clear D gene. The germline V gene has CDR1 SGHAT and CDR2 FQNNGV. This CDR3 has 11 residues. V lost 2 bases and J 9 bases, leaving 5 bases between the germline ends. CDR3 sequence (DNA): TGTGCCAGCAGCTTAATCGGTGAGCAGTTCTTC. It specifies CASSLIGEQFF.

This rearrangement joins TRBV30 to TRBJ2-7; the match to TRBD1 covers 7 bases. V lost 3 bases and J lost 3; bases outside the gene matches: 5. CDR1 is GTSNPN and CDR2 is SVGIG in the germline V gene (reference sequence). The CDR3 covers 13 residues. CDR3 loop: CAWRPDRHYEQYF. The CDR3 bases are TGTGCCTGGAGACCGGACAGGCACTACGAGCAGTACTTC.